This T cell receptor (beta chain) was obtained from a study of blood T cell repertoires in COVID-19. Generated by immunoSEQ multiplex PCR, the TCRdb table keeps only in-frame clones and is missing some. The table lists some 270,000 clones, approximately 85% of them singletons. CDR1 and CDR2 (germline): LNHDA, SQIVND (reference sequence). After removal of 5 bases from V and 3 bases from J, the junction contained 9 bases not matched to a gene. The CDR3 length is 16 residues. V is TRBV19 and J is TRBJ1-1, with 10 bases matching TRBD1. The receptor was isolated from a human donor with COVID-19, enrolled during active disease. The donor label of this sample is uncertain. Sequencing used peripheral blood. CDR3 sequence (DNA): TGTGCCAGTAGTGACAGGGACAGGGGAAGAGACACTGAAGCTTTCTTT. Protein: CASSDRDRGRDTEAFF.